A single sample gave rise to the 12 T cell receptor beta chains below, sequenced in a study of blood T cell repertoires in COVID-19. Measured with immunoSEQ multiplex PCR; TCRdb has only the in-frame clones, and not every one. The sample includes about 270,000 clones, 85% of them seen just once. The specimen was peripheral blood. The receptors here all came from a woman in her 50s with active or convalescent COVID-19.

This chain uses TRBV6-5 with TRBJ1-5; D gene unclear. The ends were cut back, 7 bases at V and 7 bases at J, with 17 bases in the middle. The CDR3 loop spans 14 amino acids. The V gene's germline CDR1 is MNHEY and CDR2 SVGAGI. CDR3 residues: CASNPAGSHQPQHF. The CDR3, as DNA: TGTGCCAGCAACCCCGCAGGATCTCACCAGCCCCAGCATTTT.

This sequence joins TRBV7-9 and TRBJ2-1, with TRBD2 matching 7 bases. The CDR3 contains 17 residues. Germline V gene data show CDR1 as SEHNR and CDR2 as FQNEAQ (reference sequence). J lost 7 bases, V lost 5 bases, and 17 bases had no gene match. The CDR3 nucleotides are TGTGCCAGCAGCCCCCTGGGAGGACGGGAGCGGGGAAATGAGCAGTTCTTC. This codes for CASSPLGGRERGNEQFF. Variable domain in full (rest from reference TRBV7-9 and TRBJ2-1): DTGVSQNPRHKITKRGQNVTFRCDPISEHNRLYWYRQTLGQGPEFLTYFQNEAQLEKSRLLSDRFSAERPKGSFSTLEIQRTEQGDSAMYLCASSPLGGRERGNEQFFGPGTRLTVL.

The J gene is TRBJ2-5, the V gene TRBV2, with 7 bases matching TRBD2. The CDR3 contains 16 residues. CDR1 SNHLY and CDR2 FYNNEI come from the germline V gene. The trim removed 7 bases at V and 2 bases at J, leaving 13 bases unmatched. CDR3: CASIKGGGSLQETQYF. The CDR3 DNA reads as TGTGCCAGCATCAAGGGAGGCGGGAGTTTACAAGAGACCCAGTACTTC. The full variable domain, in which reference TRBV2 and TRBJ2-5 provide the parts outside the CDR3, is EPEVTQTPSHQVTQMGQEVILRCVPISNHLYFYWYRQILGQKVEFLVSFYNNEISEKSEIFDDQFSVERPDGSNFTLKIRSTKLEDSAMYFCASIKGGGSLQETQYFGPGTRLLVL.

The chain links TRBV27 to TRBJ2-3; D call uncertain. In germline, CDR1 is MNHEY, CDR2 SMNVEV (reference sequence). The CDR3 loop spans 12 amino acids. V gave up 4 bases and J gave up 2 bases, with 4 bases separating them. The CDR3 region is CASSSVTDTQYF. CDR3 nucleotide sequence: TGTGCCAGCAGTTCAGTCACAGATACGCAGTATTTT.

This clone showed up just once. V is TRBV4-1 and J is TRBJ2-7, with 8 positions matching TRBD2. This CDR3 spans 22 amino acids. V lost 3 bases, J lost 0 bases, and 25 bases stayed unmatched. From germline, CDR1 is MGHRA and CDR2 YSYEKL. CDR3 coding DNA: TGCGCCAGCAGCCAGGGGTGGGCTAAATGGGCGGCTAGCGGGTTGAGCTCCTACGAGCAGTACTTC. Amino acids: CASSQGWAKWAASGLSSYEQYF.

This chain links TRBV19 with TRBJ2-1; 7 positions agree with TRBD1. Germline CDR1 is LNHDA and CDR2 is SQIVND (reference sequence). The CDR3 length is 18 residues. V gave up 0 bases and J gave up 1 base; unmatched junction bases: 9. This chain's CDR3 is CASSIDRDRDVSYNEQFF. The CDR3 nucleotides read TGTGCCAGTAGTATAGATCGAGACAGGGACGTATCCTACAATGAGCAGTTCTTC.

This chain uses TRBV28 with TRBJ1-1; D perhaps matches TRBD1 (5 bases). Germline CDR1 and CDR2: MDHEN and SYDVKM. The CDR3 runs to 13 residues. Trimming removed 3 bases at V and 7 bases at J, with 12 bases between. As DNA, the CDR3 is TGTGCCAGCAGTTTTCAGGGACTTGGTGAAGCTTTCTTT. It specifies CASSFQGLGEAFF.

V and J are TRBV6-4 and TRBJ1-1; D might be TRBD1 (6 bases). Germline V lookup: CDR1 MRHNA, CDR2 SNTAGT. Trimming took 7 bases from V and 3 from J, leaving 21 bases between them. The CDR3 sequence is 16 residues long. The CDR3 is CASTPDSFDRDTEAFF. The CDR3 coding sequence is TGTGCCAGCACCCCGGACAGTTTCGATCGGGACACTGAAGCTTTCTTT.

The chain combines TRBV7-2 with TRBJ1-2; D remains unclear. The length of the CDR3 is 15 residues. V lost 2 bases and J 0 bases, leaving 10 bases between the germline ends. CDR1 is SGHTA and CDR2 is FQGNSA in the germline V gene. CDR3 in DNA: TGTGCCAGCAGCTTAAAAGTCGTAGCTAACTATGGCTACACCTTC. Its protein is CASSLKVVANYGYTF.

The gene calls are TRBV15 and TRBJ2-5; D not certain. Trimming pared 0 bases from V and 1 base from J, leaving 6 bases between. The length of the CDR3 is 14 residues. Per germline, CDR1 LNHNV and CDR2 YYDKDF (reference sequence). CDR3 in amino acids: CATSRDRSQETQYF. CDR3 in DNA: TGTGCCACCAGCAGAGACCGTAGCCAAGAGACCCAGTACTTC.

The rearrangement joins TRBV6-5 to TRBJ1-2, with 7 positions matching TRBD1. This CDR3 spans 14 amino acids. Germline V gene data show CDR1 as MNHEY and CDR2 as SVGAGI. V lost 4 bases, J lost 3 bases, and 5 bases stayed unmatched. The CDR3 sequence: CASSLGQDYYGYTF. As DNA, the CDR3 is TGTGCCAGCAGTTTAGGACAGGACTACTATGGCTACACCTTC.

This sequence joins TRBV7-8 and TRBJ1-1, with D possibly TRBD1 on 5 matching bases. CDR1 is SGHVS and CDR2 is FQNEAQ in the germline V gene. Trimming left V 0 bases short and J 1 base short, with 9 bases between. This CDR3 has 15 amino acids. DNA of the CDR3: TGTGCCAGCAGCTTAGCGCTAGGGGCGAACACTGAAGCTTTCTTT. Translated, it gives CASSLALGANTEAFF.